What follows describes a single T cell receptor beta chain. This record comes from a study of blood T cell repertoires in COVID-19. Germline-derived CDR1 and CDR2 are SNHLY and FYNNEI. CDR3 length equals 18 residues. V was clipped by 6 bases and J by 1 base; unmatched bases: 12. Sequencing was performed with immunoSEQ multiplex PCR; in TCRdb, only in-frame clones are kept and a portion is missing. The table has 120,000 or so clones, around 81% seen once. The TCR comes from a woman in her forties or fifties with acute or convalescent COVID-19. This sequence joins TRBV2 and TRBJ2-1; the match to TRBD1 covers 10 bases. The sample taken for sequencing was peripheral blood. CDR3 sequence: CASSGQGVDALSYNEQFF. CDR3 nucleotide sequence: TGTGCCAGCAGCGGACAGGGGGTAGACGCTTTGTCCTACAATGAGCAGTTCTTC.